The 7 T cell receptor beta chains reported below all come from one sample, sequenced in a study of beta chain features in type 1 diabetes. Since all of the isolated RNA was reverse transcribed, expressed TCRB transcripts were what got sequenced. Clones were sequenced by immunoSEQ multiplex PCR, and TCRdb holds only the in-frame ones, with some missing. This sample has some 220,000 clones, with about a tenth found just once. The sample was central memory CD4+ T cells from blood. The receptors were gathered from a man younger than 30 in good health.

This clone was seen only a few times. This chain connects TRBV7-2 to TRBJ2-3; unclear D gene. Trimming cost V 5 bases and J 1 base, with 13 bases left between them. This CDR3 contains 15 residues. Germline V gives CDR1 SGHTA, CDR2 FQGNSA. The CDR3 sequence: CASSPRTGGTDTQYF. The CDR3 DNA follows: TGTGCCAGCAGCCCCAGGACCGGCGGCACAGATACGCAGTATTTT.

CDR3 loop: CASSPRRGSGVEQYF. The CDR3 coding sequence is TGTGCCAGCAGCCCCCGACGTGGGTCTGGTGTCGAGCAGTACTTC. This chain joins TRBV7-2 and TRBJ2-7; unclear D gene. The CDR3 length is 15 residues. Deletions cut 5 bases from V and 6 bases from J, with 20 bases between. The germline V gene encodes CDR1 SGHTA and CDR2 FQGNSA.

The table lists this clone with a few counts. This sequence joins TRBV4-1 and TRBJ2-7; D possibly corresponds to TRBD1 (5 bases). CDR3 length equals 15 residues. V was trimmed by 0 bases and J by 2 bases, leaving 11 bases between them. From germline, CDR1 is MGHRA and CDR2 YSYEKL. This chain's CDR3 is CASSQDPTATYEQYF. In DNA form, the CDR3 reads TGCGCCAGCAGCCAAGATCCGACAGCAACCTACGAGCAGTACTTC.

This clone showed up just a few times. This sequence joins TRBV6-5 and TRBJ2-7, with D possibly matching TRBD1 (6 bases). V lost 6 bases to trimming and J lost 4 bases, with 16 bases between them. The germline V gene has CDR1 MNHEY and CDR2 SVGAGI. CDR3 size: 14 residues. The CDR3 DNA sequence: TGTGCCAGCAGCAAACAGGGTATTGGGTACGAGCAGTACTTC. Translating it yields CASSKQGIGYEQYF.

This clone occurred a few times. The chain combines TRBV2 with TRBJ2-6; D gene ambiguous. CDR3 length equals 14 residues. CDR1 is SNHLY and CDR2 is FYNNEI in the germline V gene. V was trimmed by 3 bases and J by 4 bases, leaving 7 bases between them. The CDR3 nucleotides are TGTGCCAGCAGTGATACAAAAGGGGCCAACGTCCTGACTTTC. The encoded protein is CASSDTKGANVLTF. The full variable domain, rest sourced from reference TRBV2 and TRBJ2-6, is EPEVTQTPSHQVTQMGQEVILRCVPISNHLYFYWYRQILGQKVEFLVSFYNNEISEKSEIFDDQFSVERPDGSNFTLKIRSTKLEDSAMYFCASSDTKGANVLTFGAGSRLTVL.

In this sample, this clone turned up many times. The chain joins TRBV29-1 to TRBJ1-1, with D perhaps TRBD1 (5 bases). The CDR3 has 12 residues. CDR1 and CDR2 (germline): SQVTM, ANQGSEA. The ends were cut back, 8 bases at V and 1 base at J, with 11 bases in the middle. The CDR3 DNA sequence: TGCAGCCTCAGGGAGGGGAACACTGAAGCTTTCTTT. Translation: CSLREGNTEAFF.

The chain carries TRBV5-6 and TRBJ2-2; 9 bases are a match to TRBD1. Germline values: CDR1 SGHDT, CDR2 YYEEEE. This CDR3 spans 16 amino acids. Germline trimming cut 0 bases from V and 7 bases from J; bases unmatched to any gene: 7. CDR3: CASSLDNRGPIGELFF. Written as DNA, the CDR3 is TGTGCCAGCAGCTTGGACAACAGGGGGCCGATCGGGGAGCTGTTTTTT.